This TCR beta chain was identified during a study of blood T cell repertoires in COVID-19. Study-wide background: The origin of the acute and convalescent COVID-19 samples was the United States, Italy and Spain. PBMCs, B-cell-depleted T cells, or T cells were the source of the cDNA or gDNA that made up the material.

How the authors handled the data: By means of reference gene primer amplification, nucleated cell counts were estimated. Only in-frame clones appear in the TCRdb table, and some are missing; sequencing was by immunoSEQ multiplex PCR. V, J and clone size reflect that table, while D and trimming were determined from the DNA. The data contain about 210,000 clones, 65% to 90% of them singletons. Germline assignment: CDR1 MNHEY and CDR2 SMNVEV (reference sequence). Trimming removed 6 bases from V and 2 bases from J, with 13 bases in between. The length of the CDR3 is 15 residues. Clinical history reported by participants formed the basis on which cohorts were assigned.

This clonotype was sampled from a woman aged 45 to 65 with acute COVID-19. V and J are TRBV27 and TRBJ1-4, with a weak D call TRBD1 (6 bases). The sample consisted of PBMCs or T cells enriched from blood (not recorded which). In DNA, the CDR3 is TGTGCCAGCAGCCAACAGGGTTTGACTAATGAAAAACTGTTTTTT. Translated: CASSQQGLTNEKLFF.